One TCR beta chain is described in this entry. Its matching antigen is unknown. This sample is part of a study of T cell responses to AZD1222 COVID-19 vaccine. As for the study in general: Whether given at about 4 or about 12 weeks, second doses were pooled.

Germline CDR1 is MNHEY and CDR2 is SVGAGI. This CDR3 spans 16 amino acids. The ends were cut back, 2 bases at V and 7 bases at J, with 18 bases in the middle. Findings of the study overall: Nearly half of unique spike-specific TCRs reportedly avoided B.1.351 and B.1.1.7 mutated regions. White British donors predominated, females outnumbered males, and clonal diversity was possibly underestimated. Scientists sampled the repertoires only once the peak T cell response had passed.

Measured with immunoSEQ multiplex PCR; TCRdb has only the in-frame clones, and not every one. The sample holds 100,000 to 150,000 clones, 87% seen once. The origin of this receptor is an adult in good health. The gene calls are TRBV6-5 and TRBJ2-1; tentatively, D is TRBD2 (7 bases). The sequenced sample was peripheral blood, obtained on day 0 of AZD1222 vaccination. The CDR3 region is CASSYGGGAWGNEQFF. DNA of the CDR3: TGTGCCAGCAGTTACGGAGGGGGGGCCTGGGGAAATGAGCAGTTCTTC.